The sequence of this TCR beta chain was determined in a study of identical twins. Via MiXCR, TCRdb re-called the 5' RACE reads, giving one row per CDR3 protein. Of 200,000 to 300,000 distinct CDR3 sequences in the sample, approximately 7.8% are singletons; the top ten hold under 6.5%. This clonotype was seen more than once but under ten times. Germline-derived CDR1 and CDR2 are SQVTM and ANQGSEA. The CDR3 length is 12 residues. V was pared by 0 bases and J by 14 bases, with 14 bases between. These data were also filed under a second study, of yellow fever vaccine responses in identical twins. That work states: Reports say the vaccine T cell response in twins looked partly convergent and partly personalized.

The rearrangement links TRBV29-1 to TRBJ2-1, with no clear D. The clonotype comes from a woman under 30 in good health. The specimen sequenced was CD8+ T cells sorted from blood. The CDR3, as DNA: TGCAGCGTTGAAGATCTTGGCTTCATAAAGTTCTTC. It yields the protein CSVEDLGFIKFF.